This T cell receptor beta chain came from a study of blood T cell repertoires in COVID-19. Overall study context: Collection of acute and convalescent COVID-19 samples took place in the United States, Italy and Spain. In each case, the material was cDNA or gDNA derived from T cells, B-cell-depleted T cells, or PBMCs.

The germline V gene has CDR1 MNHEY and CDR2 SVGEGT. CDR3 length: 17 amino acids. Trimming took 6 bases from V and 3 from J; bases not matched to a gene: 9. In the source study's methods: Amplification of reference gene primers provided the estimated nucleated cell counts. Assay used: immunoSEQ multiplex PCR; TCRdb lists only in-frame clones, some missing. That table is the source of V, J and clone size, and D and trimming were worked out from the DNA. The data hold approximately 340,000 clones, with around 82% observed a single time. The chain combines TRBV6-2 or TRBV6-3 with TRBJ2-2; 11 bases align to TRBD2. This receptor was identified in a man between 25 and 39 years old with active or convalescent COVID-19. Source material: peripheral blood. The CDR3 DNA follows: TGTGCCAGCAGCCACTACTTAGCGGGAGGGTACACCGGGGAGCTGTTTTTT. Translation gives CASSHYLAGGYTGELFF.